This entry lists 18 T cell receptor beta chains sequenced from one sample in a study of T cell responses to AZD1222 COVID-19 vaccine. Libraries were prepared by immunoSEQ multiplex PCR; TCRdb keeps only in-frame clonotypes and omits some of them. Of approximately 150,000 clones in the sample, around nine tenths were seen once. The source material was peripheral blood, sampled on day 0 of AZD1222 vaccination. The source is an adult in good health.

The chain combines TRBV5-4 with TRBJ2-7; 11 positions agree with TRBD2. CDR1 SGHNT and CDR2 YYREEE come from the germline V gene (reference sequence). Losses at the gene ends were 3 bases for V and 3 bases for J; bases not matched to a gene: 2. This CDR3 has 14 amino acids. The CDR3 here is CASSSGTSGYEQYF. The CDR3 nucleotides read TGTGCCAGCAGCTCCGGGACTAGCGGCTACGAGCAGTACTTC.

A few counts support this clone. The rearrangement uses TRBV27 and TRBJ2-1; perhaps TRBD1 as D (7 bases). Per the germline V gene, CDR1 is MNHEY and CDR2 is SMNVEV (reference sequence). The CDR3 runs 13 residues. V was shortened by 3 bases and J by 10 bases, with 13 bases between the two germline ends. CDR3 loop: CASSFPGGFEQFF. The CDR3, as DNA: TGTGCCAGCAGTTTCCCAGGGGGGTTCGAGCAGTTCTTC.

The chain carries TRBV5-4 and TRBJ2-7; D possibly uses TRBD1 or TRBD2 (5 bases each). Per the germline V gene, CDR1 is SGHNT and CDR2 is YYREEE (reference sequence). The CDR3 spans 14 residues. With 4 bases removed from V and 3 bases from J, the gap between germline ends came to 14 bases. The CDR3 DNA sequence: TGTGCCAGCAGCCTCCGGGACGGACTCTACGAGCAGTACTTC. The encoded protein is CASSLRDGLYEQYF.

This chain connects TRBV7-7 to TRBJ2-1; 9 bases map to TRBD1. The CDR3 consists of 14 residues. Germline assignment: CDR1 SSHAT and CDR2 FNYEAQ (reference sequence). Germline trimming cut 5 bases from V and 10 bases from J; bases unmatched to any gene: 9. The DNA for the CDR3 is TGTGCCAGCAGCACGGGACAGGGTGGATACGAGCAGTTCTTC. Encoded protein: CASSTGQGGYEQFF.

The rearrangement links TRBV7-8 to TRBJ1-2, with D unclear. The CDR3 spans 12 residues. CDR1 and CDR2 (germline): SGHVS, FQNEAQ. The germline V and J ends were trimmed by 5 bases and 4 bases, with 8 bases remaining between them. The CDR3 DNA reads as TGTGCCAGCAGCGACACTTTCTATGGCTACACCTTC. Encoded protein: CASSDTFYGYTF.

V usage is TRBV19 and J usage is TRBJ1-2; TRBD1 matches at 10 bases. V shed 7 bases and J 7 bases; nucleotides not matched to a gene: 9. CDR1 is LNHDA and CDR2 is SQIVND in the germline V gene (reference sequence). The CDR3 covers 14 residues. CDR3 sequence (DNA): TGTGCCAGTACCCATCCAGGACAGGGGGGTGGCTACACCTTC. Protein: CASTHPGQGGGYTF. The variable domain in full, completed from reference TRBV19 and TRBJ1-2, reads DGGITQSPKYLFRKEGQNVTLSCEQNLNHDAMYWYRQDPGQGLRLIYYSQIVNDFQKGDIAEGYSVSREKKESFPLTVTSAQKNPTAFYLCASTHPGQGGGYTFGSGTRLTVV.

The rearrangement joins TRBV19 to TRBJ1-1; unclear D gene. The length of the CDR3 is 14 residues. Germline V gene data show CDR1 as LNHDA and CDR2 as SQIVND (reference sequence). The germline V and J ends were trimmed by 3 bases and 1 base, with 9 bases remaining between them. The CDR3 DNA reads TGTGCCAGTAGTATCCGAGGGCGGAACACTGAAGCTTTCTTT. Translation: CASSIRGRNTEAFF. Looking up the rest from reference TRBV19 and TRBJ1-1 gives the full variable domain: DGGITQSPKYLFRKEGQNVTLSCEQNLNHDAMYWYRQDPGQGLRLIYYSQIVNDFQKGDIAEGYSVSREKKESFPLTVTSAQKNPTAFYLCASSIRGRNTEAFFGQGTRLTVV.

The genes are TRBV4-1 and TRBJ1-1, with D perhaps TRBD1 (5 bases). Trimming took 7 bases from V and 3 from J, leaving 21 bases between them. The germline CDR1 and CDR2 sequences are MGHRA and YSYEKL. There are 16 residues in the CDR3. The CDR3 is CASTFRVGDSHTEAFF. CDR3 in DNA: TGCGCCAGCACATTCAGGGTGGGGGACTCACACACTGAAGCTTTCTTT.

The CDR3 DNA follows: TGTGCCAGCAGCGGAGACAGGGCGGGCTATGGCTACACCTTC. This translates into CASSGDRAGYGYTF. The chain carries TRBV5-5 and TRBJ1-2; 7 bases fit TRBD1. The V gene's germline CDR1 is SGHKS and CDR2 YYEKEE (reference sequence). This CDR3 contains 14 residues. The trim removed 4 bases at V and 4 bases at J, leaving 7 bases unmatched.

The chain employs TRBV29-1 and TRBJ1-2, with D uncertain. The length of the CDR3 is 12 residues. CDR1 and CDR2 from the germline V gene are SQVTM and ANQGSEA. V was clipped by 3 bases and J by 5 bases, with 10 bases between them. The CDR3 coding sequence is TGCAGCGTTGAGGGCTTCGGGTATGGCTACACCTTC. This sequence encodes CSVEGFGYGYTF.

The chain combines TRBV6-5 with TRBJ2-7, with D unclear. Germline V gene lookup returns CDR1 MNHEY and CDR2 SVGAGI. This CDR3 is built from 14 residues. V shed 6 bases and J shed 4 bases, with 16 bases lying between them. The CDR3 loop reads CASSARALGYEQYF. The DNA for the CDR3 is TGTGCCAGCAGCGCAAGGGCATTAGGGTACGAGCAGTACTTC.

CDR3: CASSWTGGAPEAFF. DNA of the CDR3: TGTGCCAGCAGCTGGACAGGGGGGGCCCCTGAAGCTTTCTTT. The chain joins TRBV7-8 to TRBJ1-1; 10 bases align to TRBD1. Germline values: CDR1 SGHVS, CDR2 FQNEAQ. Trimming removed 4 bases from V and 6 bases from J; junction bases left unmatched: 5. This CDR3 is built from 14 residues.

This clone was recorded only once. The chain combines TRBV5-1 with TRBJ2-7; 12 nucleotides match TRBD1. The V and J ends lost 6 bases and 7 bases, in that order; junction bases with no gene match: 5. CDR3 length: 13 amino acids. Per the germline V gene, CDR1 is SGHRS and CDR2 is YFSETQ. Here the CDR3 reads CASTGQGAGEQYF. The CDR3 DNA follows: TGCGCCAGCACGGGACAGGGGGCCGGGGAGCAGTACTTC.

This clone was counted between two and nine times. The chain employs TRBV6-5 and TRBJ1-2; D might be TRBD1 (5 bases). This CDR3 has 14 residues. V was cut by 6 bases and J by 5 bases, with 16 bases left in between. Germline V gene sequence: CDR1 MNHEY, CDR2 SVGAGI. Here the CDR3 DNA reads TGTGCCAGCAGGCTAGGGGAGGGGCTATATGGCTACACCTTC. It specifies CASRLGEGLYGYTF.

Points on this clone: The identical CDR3 is also encoded by other nucleotide sequences in the sample. The rearrangement joins TRBV3-1 (or the pseudogene TRBV3-2) to TRBJ1-1; D possibly corresponds to TRBD1 (5 bases). The V gene lost 3 bases and the J gene lost 5 bases, with 10 bases spanning the gap. The CDR3 covers 13 residues. Germline CDR1 reads LGHDT; CDR2 reads YNNKEL (reference sequence). The chain's CDR3 is CASSQGGGTEAFF. CDR3 sequence (DNA): TGTGCCAGCAGCCAGGGCGGGGGGACTGAAGCTTTCTTT.

The CDR3 DNA reads TGTGCCAGCAGTGACCTAGGATTGACTTCACCCCTCCACTTT. Protein: CASSDLGLTSPLHF. The chain employs TRBV2 and TRBJ1-6, with no clear D. CDR3 length equals 14 residues. Germline loops: CDR1 SNHLY, CDR2 FYNNEI. Trimming pared 3 bases from V and 9 bases from J, leaving 12 bases between.

V and J are TRBV5-5 and TRBJ1-2, with D possibly TRBD1 on 6 matching bases. This CDR3 contains 14 residues. Trimming cost V 0 bases and J 4 bases, with 10 bases left between them. Germline assignment: CDR1 SGHKS and CDR2 YYEKEE (reference sequence). CDR3 in amino acids: CASSLGQGSYGYTF. CDR3 DNA sequence: TGTGCCAGCAGCTTGGGGCAGGGGAGCTATGGCTACACCTTC.

This clone was seen a single time. This chain links TRBV5-1 with TRBJ2-1; 8 bases are shared with TRBD2. V was pared by 0 bases and J by 1 base, with 3 bases of the junction left unmatched. This CDR3 region has 16 residues. Germline CDR1 SGHRS, CDR2 YFSETQ. This CDR3 is CASSLGLANSYNEQFF. DNA for the CDR3: TGCGCCAGCAGCTTGGGACTAGCGAATTCCTACAATGAGCAGTTCTTC.